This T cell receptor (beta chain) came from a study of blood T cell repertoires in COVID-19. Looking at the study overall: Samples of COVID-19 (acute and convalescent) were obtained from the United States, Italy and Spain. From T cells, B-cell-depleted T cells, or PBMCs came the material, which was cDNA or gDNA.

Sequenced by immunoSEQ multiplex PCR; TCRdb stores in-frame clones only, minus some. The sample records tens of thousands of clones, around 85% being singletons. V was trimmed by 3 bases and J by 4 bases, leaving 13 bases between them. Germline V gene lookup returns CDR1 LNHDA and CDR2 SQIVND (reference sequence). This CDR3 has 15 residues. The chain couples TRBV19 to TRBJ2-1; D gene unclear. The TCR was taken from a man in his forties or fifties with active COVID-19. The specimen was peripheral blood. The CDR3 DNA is TGTGCCAGTAGTATTGGGCAGAGAGTGTACAATGAGCAGTTCTTC. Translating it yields CASSIGQRVYNEQFF.